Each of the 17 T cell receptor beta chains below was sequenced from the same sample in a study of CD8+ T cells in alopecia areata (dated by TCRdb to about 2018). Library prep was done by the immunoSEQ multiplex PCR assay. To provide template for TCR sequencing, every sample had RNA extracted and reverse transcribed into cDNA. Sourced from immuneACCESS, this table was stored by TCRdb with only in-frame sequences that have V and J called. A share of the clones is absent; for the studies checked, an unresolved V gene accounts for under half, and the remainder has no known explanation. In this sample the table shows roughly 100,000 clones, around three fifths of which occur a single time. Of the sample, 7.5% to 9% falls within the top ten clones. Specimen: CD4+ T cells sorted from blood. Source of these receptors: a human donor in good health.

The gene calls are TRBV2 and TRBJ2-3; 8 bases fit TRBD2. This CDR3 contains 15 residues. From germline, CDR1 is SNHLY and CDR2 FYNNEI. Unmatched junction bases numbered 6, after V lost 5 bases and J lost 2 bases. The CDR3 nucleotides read TGTGCCAGCAGTCGACTAGCGTTGGACACAGATACGCAGTATTTT. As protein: CASSRLALDTDTQYF.

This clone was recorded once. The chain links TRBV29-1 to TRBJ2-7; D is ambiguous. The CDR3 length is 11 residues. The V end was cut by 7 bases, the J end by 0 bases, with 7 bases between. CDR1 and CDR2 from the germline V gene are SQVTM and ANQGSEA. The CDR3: CSARSSYEQYF. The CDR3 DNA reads TGCAGCGCCCGAAGCTCCTACGAGCAGTACTTC.

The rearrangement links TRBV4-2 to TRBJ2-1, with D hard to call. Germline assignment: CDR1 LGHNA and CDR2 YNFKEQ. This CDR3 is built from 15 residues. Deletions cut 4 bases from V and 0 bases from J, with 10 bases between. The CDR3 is CASSPRHRSYNEQFF. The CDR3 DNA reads TGTGCCAGCAGCCCCCGACACCGCTCCTACAATGAGCAGTTCTTC.

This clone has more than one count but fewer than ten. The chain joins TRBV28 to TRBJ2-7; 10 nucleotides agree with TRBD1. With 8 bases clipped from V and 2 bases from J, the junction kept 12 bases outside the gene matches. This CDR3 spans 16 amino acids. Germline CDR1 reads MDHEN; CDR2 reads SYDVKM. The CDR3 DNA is TGTGCCAGCCAGTCTCCGGGACAGGGGAACGCCTACGAGCAGTACTTC. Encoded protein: CASQSPGQGNAYEQYF.

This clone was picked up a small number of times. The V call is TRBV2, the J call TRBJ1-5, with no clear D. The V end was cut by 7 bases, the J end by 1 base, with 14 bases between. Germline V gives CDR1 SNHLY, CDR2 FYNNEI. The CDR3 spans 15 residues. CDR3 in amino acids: CASNIRRGSNQPQHF. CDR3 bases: TGTGCCAGCAATATACGGAGAGGAAGCAATCAGCCCCAGCATTTT.

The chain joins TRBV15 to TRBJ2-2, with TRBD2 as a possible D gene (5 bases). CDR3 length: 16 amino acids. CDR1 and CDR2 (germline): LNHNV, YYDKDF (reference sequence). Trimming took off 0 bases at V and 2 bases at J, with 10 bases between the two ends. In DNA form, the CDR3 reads TGTGCCACCAGCAGAGATACCGGGGTAAACACCGGGGAGCTGTTTTTT. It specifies CATSRDTGVNTGELFF.

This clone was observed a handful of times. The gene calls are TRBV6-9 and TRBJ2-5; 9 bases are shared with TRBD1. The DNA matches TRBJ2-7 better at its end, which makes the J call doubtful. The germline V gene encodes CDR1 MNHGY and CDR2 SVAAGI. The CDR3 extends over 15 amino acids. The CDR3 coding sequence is TGTGCCAGCAGTAGGGGACAGGGAAACTCCTACGAGCAGTACTTC. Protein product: CASSRGQGNSYEQYF.

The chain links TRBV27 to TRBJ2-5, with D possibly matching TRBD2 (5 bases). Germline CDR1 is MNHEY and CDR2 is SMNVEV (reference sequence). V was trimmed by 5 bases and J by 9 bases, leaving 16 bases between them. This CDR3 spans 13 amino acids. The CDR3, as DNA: TGTGCCAGCAGTGCCTCCCTAGCACGGGCCCAGTACTTC. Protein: CASSASLARAQYF.

CDR3 sequence: CASSPPGGANYGYTF. In DNA, the CDR3 is TGTGCCAGCAGCCCCCCAGGGGGCGCTAACTATGGCTACACCTTC. The V and J genes are TRBV5-4 and TRBJ1-2; 8 bases are shared with TRBD1. The germline gives CDR1 SGHNT, CDR2 YYREEE (reference sequence). This CDR3 spans 15 amino acids. J lost 0 bases, V lost 4 bases, and 5 bases had no gene match.

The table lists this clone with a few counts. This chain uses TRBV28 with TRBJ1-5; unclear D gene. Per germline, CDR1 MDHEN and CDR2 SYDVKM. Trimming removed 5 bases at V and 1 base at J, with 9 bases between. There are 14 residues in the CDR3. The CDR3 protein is CASSTIQSNQPQHF. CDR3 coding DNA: TGTGCCAGCAGTACAATACAGAGCAATCAGCCCCAGCATTTT. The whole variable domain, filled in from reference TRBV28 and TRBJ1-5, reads DVKVTQSSRYLVKRTGEKVFLECVQDMDHENMFWYRQDPGLGLRLIYFSYDVKMKEKGDIPEGYSVSREKKERFSLILESASTNQTSMYLCASSTIQSNQPQHFGDGTRLSIL.

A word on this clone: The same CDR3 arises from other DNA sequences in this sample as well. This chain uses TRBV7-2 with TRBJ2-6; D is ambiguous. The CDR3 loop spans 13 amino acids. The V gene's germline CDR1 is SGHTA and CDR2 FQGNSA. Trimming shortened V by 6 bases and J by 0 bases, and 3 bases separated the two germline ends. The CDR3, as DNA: TGTGCCAGCAGAGACTCTGGGGCCAACGTCCTGACTTTC. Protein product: CASRDSGANVLTF. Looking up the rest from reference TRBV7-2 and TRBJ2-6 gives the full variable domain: GAGVSQSPSNKVTEKGKDVELRCDPISGHTALYWYRQSLGQGLEFLIYFQGNSAPDKSGLPSDRFSAERTGGSVSTLTIQRTQQEDSAVYLCASRDSGANVLTFGAGSRLTVL.

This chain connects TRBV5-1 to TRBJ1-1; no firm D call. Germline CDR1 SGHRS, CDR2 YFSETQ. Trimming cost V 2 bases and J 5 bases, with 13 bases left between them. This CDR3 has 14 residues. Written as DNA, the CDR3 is TGCGCCAGCAGCTTCGTCGGGGAGGGTACTGAAGCTTTCTTT. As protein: CASSFVGEGTEAFF.

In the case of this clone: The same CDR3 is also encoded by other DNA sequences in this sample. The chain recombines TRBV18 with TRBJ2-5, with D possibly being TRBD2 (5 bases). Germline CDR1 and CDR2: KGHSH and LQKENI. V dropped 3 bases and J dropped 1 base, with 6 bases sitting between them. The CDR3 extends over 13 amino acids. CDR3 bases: TGTGCCAGCTCACCTGGACTCCAAGAGACCCAGTACTTC. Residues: CASSPGLQETQYF. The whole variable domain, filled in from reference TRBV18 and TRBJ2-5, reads NAGVMQNPRHLVRRRGQEARLRCSPMKGHSHVYWYRQLPEEGLKFMVYLQKENIIDESGMPKERFSAEFPKEGPSILRIQQVVRGDSAAYFCASSPGLQETQYFGPGTRLLVL.

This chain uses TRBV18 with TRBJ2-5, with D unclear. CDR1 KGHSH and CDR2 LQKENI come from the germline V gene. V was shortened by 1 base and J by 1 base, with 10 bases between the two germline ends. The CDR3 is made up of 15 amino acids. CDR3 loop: CASSPRSGSQETQYF. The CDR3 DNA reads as TGTGCCAGCTCACCACGGTCCGGTTCCCAAGAGACCCAGTACTTC.

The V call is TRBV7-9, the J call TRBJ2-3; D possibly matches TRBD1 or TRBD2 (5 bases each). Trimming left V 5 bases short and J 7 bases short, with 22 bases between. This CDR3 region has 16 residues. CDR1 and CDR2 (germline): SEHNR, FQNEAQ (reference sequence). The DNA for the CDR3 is TGTGCCAGCAGCATTGACACAGGTTTCAAGCGGTATACGCAGTATTTT. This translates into CASSIDTGFKRYTQYF.

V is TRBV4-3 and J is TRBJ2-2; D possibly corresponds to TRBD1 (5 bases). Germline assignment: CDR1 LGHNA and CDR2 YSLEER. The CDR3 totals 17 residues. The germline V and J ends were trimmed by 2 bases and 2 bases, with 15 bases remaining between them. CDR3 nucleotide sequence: TGCGCCAGCAGCCAATTTCTTTCAGGGATCAACACCGGGGAGCTGTTTTTT. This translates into CASSQFLSGINTGELFF.

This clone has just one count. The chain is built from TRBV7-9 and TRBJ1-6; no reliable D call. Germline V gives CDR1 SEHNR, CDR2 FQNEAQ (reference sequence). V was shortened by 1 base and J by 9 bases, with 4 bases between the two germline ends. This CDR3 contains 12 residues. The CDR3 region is CASSLEGSPLHF. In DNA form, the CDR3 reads TGTGCCAGCAGCTTAGAGGGTTCACCCCTCCACTTT.